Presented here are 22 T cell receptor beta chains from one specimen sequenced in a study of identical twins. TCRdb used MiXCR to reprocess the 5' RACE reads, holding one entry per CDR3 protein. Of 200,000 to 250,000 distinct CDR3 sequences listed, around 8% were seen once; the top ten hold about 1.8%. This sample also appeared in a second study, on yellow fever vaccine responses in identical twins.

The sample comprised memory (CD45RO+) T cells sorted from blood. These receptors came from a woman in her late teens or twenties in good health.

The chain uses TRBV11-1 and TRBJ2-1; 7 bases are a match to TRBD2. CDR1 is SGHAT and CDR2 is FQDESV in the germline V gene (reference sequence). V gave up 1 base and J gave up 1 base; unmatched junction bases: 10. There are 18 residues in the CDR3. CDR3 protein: CASSLVVRREGSYNEQFF. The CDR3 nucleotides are TGTGCCAGCAGCTTAGTAGTGAGGAGGGAGGGGTCCTACAATGAGCAGTTCTTC.

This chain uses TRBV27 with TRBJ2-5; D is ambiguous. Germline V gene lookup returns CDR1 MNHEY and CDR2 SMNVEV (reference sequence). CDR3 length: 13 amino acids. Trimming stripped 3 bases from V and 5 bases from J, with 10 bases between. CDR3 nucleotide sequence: TGTGCCAGCAGTTTCGAGGATAACGAGACCCAGTACTTC. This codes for CASSFEDNETQYF.

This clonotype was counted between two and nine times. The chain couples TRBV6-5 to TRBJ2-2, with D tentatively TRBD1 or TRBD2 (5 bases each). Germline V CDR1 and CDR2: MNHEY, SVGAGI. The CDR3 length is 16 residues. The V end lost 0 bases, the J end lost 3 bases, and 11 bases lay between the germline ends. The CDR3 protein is CASSYSGASYTGELFF. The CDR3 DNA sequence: TGTGCCAGCAGTTACTCAGGGGCTAGCTACACCGGGGAGCTGTTTTTT.

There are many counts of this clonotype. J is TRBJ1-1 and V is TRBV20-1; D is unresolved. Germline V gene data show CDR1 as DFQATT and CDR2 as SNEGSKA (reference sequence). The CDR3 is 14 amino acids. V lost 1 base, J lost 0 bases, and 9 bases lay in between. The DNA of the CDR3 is TGCAGTGCTAGAGTACGCGACATGAACACTGAAGCTTTCTTT. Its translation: CSARVRDMNTEAFF.

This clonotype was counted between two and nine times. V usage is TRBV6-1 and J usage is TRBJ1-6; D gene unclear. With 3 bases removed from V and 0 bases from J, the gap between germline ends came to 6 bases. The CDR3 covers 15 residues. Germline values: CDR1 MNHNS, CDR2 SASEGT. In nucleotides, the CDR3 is TGTGCCAGCAGTGATAGAGGCTCCTATAATTCACCCCTCCACTTT. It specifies CASSDRGSYNSPLHF.

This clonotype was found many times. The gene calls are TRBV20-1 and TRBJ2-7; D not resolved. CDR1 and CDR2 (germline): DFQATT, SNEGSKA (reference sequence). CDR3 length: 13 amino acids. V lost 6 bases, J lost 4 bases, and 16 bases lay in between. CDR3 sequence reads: CSAPPGGLYEQYF. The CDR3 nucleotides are TGCAGTGCCCCCCCCGGCGGTCTATACGAGCAGTACTTC.

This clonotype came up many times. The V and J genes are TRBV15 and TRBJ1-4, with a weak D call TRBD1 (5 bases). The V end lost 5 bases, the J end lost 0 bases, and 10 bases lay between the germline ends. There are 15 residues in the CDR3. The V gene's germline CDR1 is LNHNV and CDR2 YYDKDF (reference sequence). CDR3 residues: CATSFGGATNEKLFF. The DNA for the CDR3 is TGTGCCACCAGCTTCGGGGGGGCAACTAATGAAAAACTGTTTTTT.

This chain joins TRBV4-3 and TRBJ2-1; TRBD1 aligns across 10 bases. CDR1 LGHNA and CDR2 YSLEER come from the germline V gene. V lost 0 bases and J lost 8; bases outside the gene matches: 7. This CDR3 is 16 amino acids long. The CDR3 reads CASSQEGQGRGDEQFF. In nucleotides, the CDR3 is TGCGCCAGCAGCCAAGAGGGACAGGGGAGGGGCGATGAGCAGTTCTTC.

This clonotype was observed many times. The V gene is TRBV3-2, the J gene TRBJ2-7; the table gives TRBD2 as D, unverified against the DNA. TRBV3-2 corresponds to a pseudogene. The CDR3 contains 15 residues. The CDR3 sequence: CASSLAGLGVGEQYF. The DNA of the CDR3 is TGTGCCAGCAGCTTAGCGGGACTTGGCGTGGGGGAGCAGTACTTC.

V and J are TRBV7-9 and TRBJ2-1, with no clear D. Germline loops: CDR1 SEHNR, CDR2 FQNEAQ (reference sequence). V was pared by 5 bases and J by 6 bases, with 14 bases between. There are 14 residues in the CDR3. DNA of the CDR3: TGTGCCAGCAGCGAGCAACGCCGGACCAATGAGCAGTTCTTC. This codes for CASSEQRRTNEQFF.

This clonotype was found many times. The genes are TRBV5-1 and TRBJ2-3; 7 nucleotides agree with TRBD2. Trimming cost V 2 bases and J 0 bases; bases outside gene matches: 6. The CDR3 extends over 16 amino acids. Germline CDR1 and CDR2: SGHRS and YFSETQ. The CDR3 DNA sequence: TGCGCCAGCAGCTTTGGACTAGATGATAGCACAGATACGCAGTATTTT. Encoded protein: CASSFGLDDSTDTQYF.

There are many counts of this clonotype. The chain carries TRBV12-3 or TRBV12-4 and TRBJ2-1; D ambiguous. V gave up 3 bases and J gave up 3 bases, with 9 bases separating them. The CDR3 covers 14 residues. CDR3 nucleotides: TGTGCCAGCAGTTTTGACGGAGACTACAATGAGCAGTTCTTC. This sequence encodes CASSFDGDYNEQFF.

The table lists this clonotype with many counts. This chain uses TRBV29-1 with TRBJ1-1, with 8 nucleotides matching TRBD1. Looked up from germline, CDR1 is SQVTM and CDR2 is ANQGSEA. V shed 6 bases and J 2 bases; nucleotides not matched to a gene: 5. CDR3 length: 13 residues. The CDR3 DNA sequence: TGCAGCGTCAAACAGGGGGTCAACACTGAAGCTTTCTTT. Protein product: CSVKQGVNTEAFF.

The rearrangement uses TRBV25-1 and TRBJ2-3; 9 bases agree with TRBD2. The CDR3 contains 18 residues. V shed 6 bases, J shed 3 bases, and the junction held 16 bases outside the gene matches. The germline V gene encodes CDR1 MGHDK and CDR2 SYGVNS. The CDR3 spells CASRVPGTSSGGTDTQYF. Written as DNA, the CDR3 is TGTGCCAGCAGAGTTCCTGGGACTAGCAGTGGTGGGACAGATACGCAGTATTTT.

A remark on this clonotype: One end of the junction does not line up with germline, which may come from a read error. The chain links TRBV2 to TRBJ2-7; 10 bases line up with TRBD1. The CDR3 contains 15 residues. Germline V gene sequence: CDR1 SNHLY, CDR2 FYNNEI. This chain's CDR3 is CASRRPGQGMYGQYF. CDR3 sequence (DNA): TGTGCCAGCCGCCGACCGGGACAGGGGATGTACGGGCAGTACTTC.

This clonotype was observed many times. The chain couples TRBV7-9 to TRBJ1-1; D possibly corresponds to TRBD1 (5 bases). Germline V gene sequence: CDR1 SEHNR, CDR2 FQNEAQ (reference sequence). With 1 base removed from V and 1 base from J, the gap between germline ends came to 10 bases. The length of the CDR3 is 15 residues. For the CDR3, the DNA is TGTGCCAGCAGCTTAGGATCGGGGCGGAACACTGAAGCTTTCTTT. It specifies CASSLGSGRNTEAFF.

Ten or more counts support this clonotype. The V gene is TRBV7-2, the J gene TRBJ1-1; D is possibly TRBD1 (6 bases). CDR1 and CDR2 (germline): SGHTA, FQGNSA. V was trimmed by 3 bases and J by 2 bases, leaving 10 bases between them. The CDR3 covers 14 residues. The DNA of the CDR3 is TGTGCCAGCAGCTTTCAACAGGGAAACACTGAAGCTTTCTTT. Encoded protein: CASSFQQGNTEAFF.

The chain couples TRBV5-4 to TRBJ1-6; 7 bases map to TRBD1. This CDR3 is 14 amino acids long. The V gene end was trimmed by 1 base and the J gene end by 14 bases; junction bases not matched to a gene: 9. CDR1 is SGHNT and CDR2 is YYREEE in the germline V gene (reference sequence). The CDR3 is CASSLIDRETALHF. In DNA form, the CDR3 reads TGTGCCAGCAGCTTGATCGACAGGGAAACAGCCCTCCACTTT.

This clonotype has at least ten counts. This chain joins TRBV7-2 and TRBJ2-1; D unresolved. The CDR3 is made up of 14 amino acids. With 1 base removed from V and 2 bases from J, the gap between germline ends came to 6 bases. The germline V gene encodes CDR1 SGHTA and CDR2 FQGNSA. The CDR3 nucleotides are TGTGCCAGCAGCTTAGATCGAGCCTACAATGAGCAGTTCTTC. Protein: CASSLDRAYNEQFF.

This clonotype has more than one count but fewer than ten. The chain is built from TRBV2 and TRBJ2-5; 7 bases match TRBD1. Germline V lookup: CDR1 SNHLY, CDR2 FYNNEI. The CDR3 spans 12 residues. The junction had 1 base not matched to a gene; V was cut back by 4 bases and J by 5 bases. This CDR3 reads CASSVTGETQYF. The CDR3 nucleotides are TGTGCCAGCAGTGTGACAGGGGAGACCCAGTACTTC.

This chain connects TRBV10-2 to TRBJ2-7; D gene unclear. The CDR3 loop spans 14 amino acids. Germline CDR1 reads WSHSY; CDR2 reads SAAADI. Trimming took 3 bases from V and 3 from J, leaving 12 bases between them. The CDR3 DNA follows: TGCGCCAGCAGTGAATATAAGGGTGTCTACGAGCAGTACTTC. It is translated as CASSEYKGVYEQYF.

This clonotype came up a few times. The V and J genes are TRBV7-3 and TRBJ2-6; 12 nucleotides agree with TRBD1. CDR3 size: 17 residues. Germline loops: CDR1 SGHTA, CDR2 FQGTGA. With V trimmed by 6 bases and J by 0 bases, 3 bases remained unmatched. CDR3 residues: CASRSGQGASGANVLTF. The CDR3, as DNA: TGTGCCAGCAGATCGGGACAGGGGGCCTCTGGGGCCAACGTCCTGACTTTC. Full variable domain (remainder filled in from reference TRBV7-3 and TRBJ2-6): GAGVSQTPSNKVTEKGKYVELRCDPISGHTALYWYRQSLGQGPEFLIYFQGTGAADDSGLPNDRFFAVRPEGSVSTLKIQRTERGDSAVYLCASRSGQGASGANVLTFGAGSRLTVL.